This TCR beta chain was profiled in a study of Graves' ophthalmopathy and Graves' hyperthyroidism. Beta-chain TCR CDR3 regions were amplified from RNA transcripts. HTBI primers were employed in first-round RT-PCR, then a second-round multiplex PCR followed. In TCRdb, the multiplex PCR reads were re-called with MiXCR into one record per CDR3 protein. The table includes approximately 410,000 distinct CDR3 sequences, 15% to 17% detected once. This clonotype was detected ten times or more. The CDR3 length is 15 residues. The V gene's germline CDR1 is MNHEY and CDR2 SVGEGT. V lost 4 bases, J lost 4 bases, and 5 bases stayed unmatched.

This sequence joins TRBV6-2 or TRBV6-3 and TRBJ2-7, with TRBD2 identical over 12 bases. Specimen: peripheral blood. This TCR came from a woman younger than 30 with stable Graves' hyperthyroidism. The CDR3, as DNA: TGTGCCAGCAGTTCTCGGACTAGCGGGGTTTACGAGCAGTACTTC. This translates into CASSSRTSGVYEQYF.